The present entry profiles one TCR beta chain with its context. The data were obtained in a study of cytomegalovirus exposure and HLA in healthy donors. About the research overall: The 100 to 150 validation repertoires and the roughly 670 first-cohort repertoires shared a platform, a later analysis reported.

This CDR3 has 14 amino acids. Germline-derived CDR1 and CDR2 are MNHEY and SVGAGI. The germline V and J ends were trimmed by 2 bases and 7 bases, with 11 bases remaining between them. Repertoires were generated with immunoSEQ multiplex PCR, while TCRdb's copy carries only in-frame clones and drops some. This table has about 360,000 clones, roughly 89% appearing once. Sequencing used PBMCs. The chain uses TRBV6-5 and TRBJ1-4; maybe TRBD1 (5 bases). The source is a woman in her late teens or twenties in good health and CMV-seronegative. The DNA of the CDR3 is TGTGCCAGCAGTTACAGGCAGGGCCCTGAAAAACTGTTTTTT. It codes for CASSYRQGPEKLFF.